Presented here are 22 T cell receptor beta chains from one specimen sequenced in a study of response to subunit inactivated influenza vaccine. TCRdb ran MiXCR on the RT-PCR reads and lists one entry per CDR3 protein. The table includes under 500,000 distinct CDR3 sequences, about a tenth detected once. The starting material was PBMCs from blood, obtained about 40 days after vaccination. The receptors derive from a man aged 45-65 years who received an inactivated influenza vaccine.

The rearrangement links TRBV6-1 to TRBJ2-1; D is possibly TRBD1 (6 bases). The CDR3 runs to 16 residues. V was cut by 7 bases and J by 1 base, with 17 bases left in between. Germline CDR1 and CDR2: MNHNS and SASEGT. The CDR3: CASTPWGRSSYNEQFF. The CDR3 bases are TGTGCCAGCACCCCGTGGGGGCGTAGTTCCTACAATGAGCAGTTCTTC.

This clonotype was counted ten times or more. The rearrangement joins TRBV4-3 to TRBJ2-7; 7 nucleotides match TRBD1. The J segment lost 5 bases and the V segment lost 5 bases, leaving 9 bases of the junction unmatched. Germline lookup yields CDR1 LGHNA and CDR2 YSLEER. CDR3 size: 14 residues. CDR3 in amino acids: CASSAIATGDEQYF. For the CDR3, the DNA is TGCGCCAGCAGCGCCATTGCTACAGGGGACGAGCAGTACTTC.

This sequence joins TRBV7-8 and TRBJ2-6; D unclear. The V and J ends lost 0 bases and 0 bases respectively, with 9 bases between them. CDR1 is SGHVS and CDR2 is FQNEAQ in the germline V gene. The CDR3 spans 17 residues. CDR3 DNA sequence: TGTGCCAGCAGCTTAGCGCGAGTGTCCTCTGGGGCCAACGTCCTGACTTTC. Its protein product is CASSLARVSSGANVLTF.

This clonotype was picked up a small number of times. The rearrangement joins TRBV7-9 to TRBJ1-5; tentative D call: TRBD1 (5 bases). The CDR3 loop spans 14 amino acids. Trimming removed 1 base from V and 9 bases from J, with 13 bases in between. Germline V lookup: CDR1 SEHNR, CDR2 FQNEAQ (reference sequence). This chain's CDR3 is CASSLGQIRAPQHF. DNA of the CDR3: TGTGCCAGCAGCTTAGGACAGATAAGGGCGCCCCAGCATTTT.

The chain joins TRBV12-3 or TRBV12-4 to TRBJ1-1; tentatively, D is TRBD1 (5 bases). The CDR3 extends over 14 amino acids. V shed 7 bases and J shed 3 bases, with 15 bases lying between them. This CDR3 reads CASNLGTYDTEAFF. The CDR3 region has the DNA TGTGCCAGCAACTTAGGGACTTACGACACTGAAGCTTTCTTT.

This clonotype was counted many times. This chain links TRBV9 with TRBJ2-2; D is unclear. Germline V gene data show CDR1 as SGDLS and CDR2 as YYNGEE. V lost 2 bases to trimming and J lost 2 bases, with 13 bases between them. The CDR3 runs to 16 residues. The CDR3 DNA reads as TGTGCCAGCAGCGTTGGGCCGTCCCTAAACACCGGGGAGCTGTTTTTT. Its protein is CASSVGPSLNTGELFF.

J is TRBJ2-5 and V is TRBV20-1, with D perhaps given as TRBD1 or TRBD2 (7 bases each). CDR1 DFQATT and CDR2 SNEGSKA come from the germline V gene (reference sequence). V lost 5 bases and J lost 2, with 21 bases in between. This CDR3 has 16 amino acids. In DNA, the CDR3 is TGCAGTGCTCTTCCGGGGACAGCGGGATTACAAGAGACCCAGTACTTC. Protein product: CSALPGTAGLQETQYF.

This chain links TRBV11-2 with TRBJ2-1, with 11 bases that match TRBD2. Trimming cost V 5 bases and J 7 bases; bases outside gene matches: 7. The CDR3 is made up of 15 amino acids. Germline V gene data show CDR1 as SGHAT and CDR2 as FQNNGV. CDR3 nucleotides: TGTGCCAGCAGCCGTAGCGGGGGGGCCGGGAATGAGCAGTTCTTC. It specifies CASSRSGGAGNEQFF.

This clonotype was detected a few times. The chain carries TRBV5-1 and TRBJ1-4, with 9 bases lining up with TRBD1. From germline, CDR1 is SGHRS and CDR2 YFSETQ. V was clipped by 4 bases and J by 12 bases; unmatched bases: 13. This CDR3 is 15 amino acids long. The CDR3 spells CASSLTTGGLLELFF. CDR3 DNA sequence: TGCGCCAGCAGCCTGACGACAGGGGGACTTCTTGAACTGTTTTTT.

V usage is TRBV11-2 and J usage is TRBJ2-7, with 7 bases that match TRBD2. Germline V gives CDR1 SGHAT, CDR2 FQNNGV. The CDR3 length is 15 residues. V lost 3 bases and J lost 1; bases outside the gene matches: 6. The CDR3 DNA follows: TGTGCCAGCAGCTTGGCGGGAGACATTTCCTACGAGCAGTACTTC. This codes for CASSLAGDISYEQYF. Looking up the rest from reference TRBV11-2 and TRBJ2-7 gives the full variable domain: EAGVAQSPRYKIIEKRQSVAFWCNPISGHATLYWYQQILGQGPKLLIQFQNNGVVDDSQLPKDRFSAERLKGVDSTLKIQPAKLEDSAVYLCASSLAGDISYEQYFGPGTRLTVT.

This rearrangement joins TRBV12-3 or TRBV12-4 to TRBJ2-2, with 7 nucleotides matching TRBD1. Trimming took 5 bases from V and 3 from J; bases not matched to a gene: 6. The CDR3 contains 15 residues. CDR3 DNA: TGTGCCAGCAGTGAGGGACAGTTCTACACCGGGGAGCTGTTTTTT. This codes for CASSEGQFYTGELFF.

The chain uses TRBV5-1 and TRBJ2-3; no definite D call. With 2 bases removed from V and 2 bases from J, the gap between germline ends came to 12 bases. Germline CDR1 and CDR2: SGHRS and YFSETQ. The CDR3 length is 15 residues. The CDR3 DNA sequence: TGCGCCAGCAGCTTACGGGTATCCGCCACAGATACGCAGTATTTT. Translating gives CASSLRVSATDTQYF.

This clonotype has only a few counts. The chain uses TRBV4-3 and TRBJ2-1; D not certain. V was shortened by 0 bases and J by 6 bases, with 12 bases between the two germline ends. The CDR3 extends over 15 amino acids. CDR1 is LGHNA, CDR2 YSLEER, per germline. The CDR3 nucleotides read TGCGCCAGCAGCCAAGATTCAAACAGACGCAATGAGCAGTTCTTC. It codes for CASSQDSNRRNEQFF.

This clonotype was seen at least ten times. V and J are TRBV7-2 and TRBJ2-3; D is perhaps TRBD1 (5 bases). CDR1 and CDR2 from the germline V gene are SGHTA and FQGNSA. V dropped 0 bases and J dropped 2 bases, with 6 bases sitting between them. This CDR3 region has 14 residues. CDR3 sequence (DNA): TGTGCCAGCAGCTTAGCGACAGCCACAGATACGCAGTATTTT. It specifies CASSLATATDTQYF.

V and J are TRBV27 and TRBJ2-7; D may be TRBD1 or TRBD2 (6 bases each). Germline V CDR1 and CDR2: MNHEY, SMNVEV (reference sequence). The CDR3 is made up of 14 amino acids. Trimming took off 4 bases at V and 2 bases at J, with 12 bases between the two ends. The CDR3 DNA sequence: TGTGCCAGCAGTTCGCGCGGGACAACCTACGAGCAGTACTTC. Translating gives CASSSRGTTYEQYF.

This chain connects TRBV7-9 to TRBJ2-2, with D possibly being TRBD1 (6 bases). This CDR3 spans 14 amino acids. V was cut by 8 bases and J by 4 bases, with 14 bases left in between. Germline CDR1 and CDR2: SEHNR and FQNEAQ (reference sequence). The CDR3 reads CASGRTVSTGELFF. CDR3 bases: TGTGCCAGCGGACGGACAGTCAGCACCGGGGAGCTGTTTTTT. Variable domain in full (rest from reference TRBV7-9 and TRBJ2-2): DTGVSQNPRHKITKRGQNVTFRCDPISEHNRLYWYRQTLGQGPEFLTYFQNEAQLEKSRLLSDRFSAERPKGSFSTLEIQRTEQGDSAMYLCASGRTVSTGELFFGEGSRLTVL.

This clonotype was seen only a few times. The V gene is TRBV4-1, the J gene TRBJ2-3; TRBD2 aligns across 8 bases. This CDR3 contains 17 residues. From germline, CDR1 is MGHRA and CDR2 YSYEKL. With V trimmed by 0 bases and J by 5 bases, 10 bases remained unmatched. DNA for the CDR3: TGCGCCAGCAGCCAAGATGAGACGGGGGGGCCGGTAGATACGCAGTATTTT. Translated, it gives CASSQDETGGPVDTQYF.

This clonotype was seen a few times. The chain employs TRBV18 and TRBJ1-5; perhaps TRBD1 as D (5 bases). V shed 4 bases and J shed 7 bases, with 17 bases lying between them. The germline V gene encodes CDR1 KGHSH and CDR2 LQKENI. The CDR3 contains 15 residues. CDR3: CASSHDRLRGQPQHF. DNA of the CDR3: TGTGCCAGCTCACACGACAGACTCCGCGGACAGCCCCAGCATTTT.

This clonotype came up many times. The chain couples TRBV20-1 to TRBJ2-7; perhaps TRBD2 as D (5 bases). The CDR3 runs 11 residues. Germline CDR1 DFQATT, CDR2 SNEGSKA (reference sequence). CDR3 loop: CTVGETYEQYF. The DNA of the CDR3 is TGCACCGTGGGAGAAACCTACGAGCAGTACTTC.

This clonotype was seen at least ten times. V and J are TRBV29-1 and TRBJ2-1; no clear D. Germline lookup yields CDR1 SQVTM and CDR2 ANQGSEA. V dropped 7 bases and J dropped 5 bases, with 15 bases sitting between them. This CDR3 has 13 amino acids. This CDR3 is CSAVGVRNNEQFF. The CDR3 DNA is TGCAGCGCGGTGGGTGTGAGGAACAATGAGCAGTTCTTC.

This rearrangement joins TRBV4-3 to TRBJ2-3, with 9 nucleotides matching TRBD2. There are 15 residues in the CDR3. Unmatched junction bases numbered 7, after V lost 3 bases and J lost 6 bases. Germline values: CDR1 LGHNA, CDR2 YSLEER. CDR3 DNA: TGCGCCAGCAGCCACTTAGCGGGGGCCGGGGATACGCAGTATTTT. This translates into CASSHLAGAGDTQYF.

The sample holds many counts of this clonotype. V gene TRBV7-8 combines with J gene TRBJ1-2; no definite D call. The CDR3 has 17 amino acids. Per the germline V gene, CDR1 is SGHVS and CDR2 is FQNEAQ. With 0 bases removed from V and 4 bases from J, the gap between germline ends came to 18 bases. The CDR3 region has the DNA TGTGCCAGCAGCTTAGCGCGGGCAGGCTACTCCCGCTATGGCTACACCTTC. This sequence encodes CASSLARAGYSRYGYTF.